These 14 T cell receptor beta chains were sequenced from one sample in a study of shared clonotypes between healthy human individuals. Using immunoSEQ multiplex PCR, the repertoire was profiled, and TCRdb retains in-frame clones only, with some absent. The sample has roughly 700,000 clones, 74% seen once. The source material was memory CD4+ T cells sorted from blood. Subset defined: CD45RA-negative fraction. The source of these receptors is a woman in her 30s in good health.

The chain combines TRBV7-8 with TRBJ2-1; a weak D match, TRBD2 (6 bases). This CDR3 region has 17 residues. Looked up from germline, CDR1 is SGHVS and CDR2 is FQNEAQ. V was clipped by 0 bases and J by 7 bases, with 19 bases between them. In DNA, the CDR3 is TGTGCCAGCAGCTTAGCCGTCCGGGACTCGCCAAGGAATGAGCAGTTCTTC. Encoded protein: CASSLAVRDSPRNEQFF.

The gene calls are TRBV6-1 and TRBJ2-2; D perhaps matches TRBD2 (6 bases). Trimming removed 6 bases at V and 8 bases at J, with 16 bases between. Germline CDR1 and CDR2: MNHNS and SASEGT. This CDR3 has 14 amino acids. The CDR3 DNA is TGTGCCAGCAGAGGACTCACGGGGAGGGGGGAGCTGTTTTTT. Protein product: CASRGLTGRGELFF.

This clone was seen repeatedly, ten times or more. This chain connects TRBV9 to TRBJ2-1; D call uncertain. This CDR3 is 14 amino acids long. CDR1 SGDLS and CDR2 YYNGEE come from the germline V gene. V lost 4 bases and J 0 bases, leaving 8 bases between the germline ends. The CDR3 bases are TGTGCCAGCAGCTACTACCCCTCCTACAATGAGCAGTTCTTC. Its translation: CASSYYPSYNEQFF.

Remarks on this clone: In the same sample, other DNA sequences code for this CDR3. V gene TRBV19 combines with J gene TRBJ1-5; 10 bases match TRBD1. Germline assignment: CDR1 LNHDA and CDR2 SQIVND (reference sequence). The CDR3 is made up of 14 amino acids. Trimming at V came to 5 bases and at J to 2 bases, leaving 0 bases not matched to a gene. CDR3 in DNA: TGTGCCAGTAGTGGGACAGGGGGCAATCAGCCCCAGCATTTT. The encoded protein is CASSGTGGNQPQHF.

The genes are TRBV6-6 and TRBJ1-5; possibly TRBD1 for D (6 bases). The germline V and J ends were trimmed by 5 bases and 5 bases, with 13 bases remaining between them. The CDR3 sequence is 14 residues long. Germline V lookup: CDR1 MNHNY, CDR2 SVGAGI (reference sequence). The CDR3 loop is CASSPRGGYQPQHF. CDR3 in DNA: TGTGCCAGCAGTCCCCGAGGGGGGTATCAGCCCCAGCATTTT.

This chain links TRBV6-1 with TRBJ1-1; no reliable D call. V was pared by 1 base and J by 8 bases, with 11 bases between. Germline V gene sequence: CDR1 MNHNS, CDR2 SASEGT. The CDR3 has 13 residues. CDR3 coding DNA: TGTGCCAGCAGTGAAGGGAGCCAGCTGGAAGCTTTCTTT. Protein product: CASSEGSQLEAFF.

The chain links TRBV4-1 to TRBJ1-1, with TRBD1 as a possible D gene (5 bases). The CDR3 is 15 residues long. Between the trimmed V and J ends, which lost 5 bases and 2 bases, there was a span of 15 bases. Germline lookup yields CDR1 MGHRA and CDR2 YSYEKL. CDR3 DNA: TGCGCCAGCAGCACCCCTGGGGGACGAAACACTGAAGCTTTCTTT. Protein product: CASSTPGGRNTEAFF.

The chain combines TRBV5-6 with TRBJ2-5, with D uncertain. Germline V gene data show CDR1 as SGHDT and CDR2 as YYEEEE. The CDR3 loop spans 13 amino acids. V lost 4 bases to trimming and J lost 1 base, with 8 bases between them. The CDR3 is CASSLRTQETQYF. CDR3 bases: TGTGCCAGCAGCCTCCGAACCCAAGAGACCCAGTACTTC.

The chain has TRBV5-1 and TRBJ2-1, with 8 bases matching TRBD1. This CDR3 comprises 14 residues. Trimming cost V 1 base and J 6 bases; bases outside gene matches: 3. The germline V gene encodes CDR1 SGHRS and CDR2 YFSETQ. Written as DNA, the CDR3 is TGCGCCAGCAGCTTGCAACAGGGGGGCAATGAGCAGTTCTTC. Translation gives CASSLQQGGNEQFF.

This sequence joins TRBV5-1 and TRBJ2-1; no reliable D call. V shed 3 bases and J shed 5 bases, with 18 bases lying between them. The CDR3 loop spans 16 amino acids. The germline V gene encodes CDR1 SGHRS and CDR2 YFSETQ. CDR3 sequence (DNA): TGCGCCAGCAGCTCGTTACTGGGTTTCCTCAACAATGAGCAGTTCTTC. Amino acids: CASSSLLGFLNNEQFF.

This clone appeared a few times. J is TRBJ1-2 and V is TRBV6-5; 7 bases align to TRBD1. Per the germline V gene, CDR1 is MNHEY and CDR2 is SVGAGI. There are 13 residues in the CDR3. V dropped 6 bases and J dropped 2; count of bases not matched to a gene: 3. CDR3 sequence (DNA): TGTGCCAGCAGATTACAGGGGAACTATGGCTACACCTTC. This gives the protein CASRLQGNYGYTF.

This clone was detected a few times. The V gene is TRBV15, the J gene TRBJ2-1; D remains ambiguous. CDR3 size: 16 residues. Germline lookup yields CDR1 LNHNV and CDR2 YYDKDF (reference sequence). The V end was cut by 3 bases, the J end by 5 bases, with 17 bases between. In DNA, the CDR3 is TGTGCCACCAGCAGTCCTGAGAGGAGAAAAAACAATGAGCAGTTCTTC. It encodes CATSSPERRKNNEQFF.

The chain employs TRBV29-1 and TRBJ2-3; a possible D gene is TRBD1 (5 bases). The CDR3 consists of 12 residues. Deletions cut 2 bases from V and 4 bases from J, with 7 bases between. Germline V gives CDR1 SQVTM, CDR2 ANQGSEA. This CDR3 reads CSVELGPDTQYF. The DNA of the CDR3 is TGCAGCGTTGAACTGGGGCCAGATACGCAGTATTTT.

This clone came up many times. V gene TRBV28 combines with J gene TRBJ2-1; 8 nucleotides align to TRBD2. V lost 5 bases, J lost 8 bases, and 11 bases stayed unmatched. The germline V gene has CDR1 MDHEN and CDR2 SYDVKM. This CDR3 has 15 amino acids. This CDR3 is CASSPPGTSFYEQFF. The DNA for the CDR3 is TGTGCCAGCAGTCCTCCCGGGACTAGTTTCTATGAGCAGTTCTTC.